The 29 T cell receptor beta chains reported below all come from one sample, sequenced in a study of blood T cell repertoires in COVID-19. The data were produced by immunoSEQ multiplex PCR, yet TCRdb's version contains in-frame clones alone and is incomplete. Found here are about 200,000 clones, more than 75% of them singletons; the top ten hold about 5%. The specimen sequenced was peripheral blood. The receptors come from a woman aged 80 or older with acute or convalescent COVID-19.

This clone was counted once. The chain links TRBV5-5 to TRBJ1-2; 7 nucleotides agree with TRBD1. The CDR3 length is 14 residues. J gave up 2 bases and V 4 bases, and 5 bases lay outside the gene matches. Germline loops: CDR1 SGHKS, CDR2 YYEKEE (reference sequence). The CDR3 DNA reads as TGTGCCAGCAGCCGCGGGACAGTCAACTATGGCTACACCTTC. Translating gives CASSRGTVNYGYTF.

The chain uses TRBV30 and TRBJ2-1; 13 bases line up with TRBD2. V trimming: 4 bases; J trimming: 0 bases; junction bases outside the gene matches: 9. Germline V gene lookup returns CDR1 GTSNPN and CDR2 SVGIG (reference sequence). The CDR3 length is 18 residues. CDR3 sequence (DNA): TGTGCCTGGAATCTGTTCTGGACTAGCGGGAGCTCCTACAATGAGCAGTTCTTC. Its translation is CAWNLFWTSGSSYNEQFF.

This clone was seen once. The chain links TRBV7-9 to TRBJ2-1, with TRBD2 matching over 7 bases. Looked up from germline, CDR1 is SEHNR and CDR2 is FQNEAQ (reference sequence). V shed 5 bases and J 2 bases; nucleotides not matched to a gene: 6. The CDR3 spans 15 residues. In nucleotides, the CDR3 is TGTGCCAGCAGCCTACTGAGCGGGACCTACAATGAGCAGTTCTTC. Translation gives CASSLLSGTYNEQFF.

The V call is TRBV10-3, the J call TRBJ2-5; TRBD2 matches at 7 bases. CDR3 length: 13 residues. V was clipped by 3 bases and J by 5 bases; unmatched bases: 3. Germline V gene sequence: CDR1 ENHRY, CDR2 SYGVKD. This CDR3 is CAISDWGGETQYF. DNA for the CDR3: TGTGCCATCAGTGATTGGGGAGGGGAGACCCAGTACTTC.

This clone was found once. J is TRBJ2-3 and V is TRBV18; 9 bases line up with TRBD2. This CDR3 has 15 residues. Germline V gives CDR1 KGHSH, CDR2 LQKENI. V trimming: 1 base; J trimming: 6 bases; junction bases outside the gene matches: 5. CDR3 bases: TGTGCCAGCTCACCACTGCGGGAGGGCCGCGATACGCAGTATTTT. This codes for CASSPLREGRDTQYF.

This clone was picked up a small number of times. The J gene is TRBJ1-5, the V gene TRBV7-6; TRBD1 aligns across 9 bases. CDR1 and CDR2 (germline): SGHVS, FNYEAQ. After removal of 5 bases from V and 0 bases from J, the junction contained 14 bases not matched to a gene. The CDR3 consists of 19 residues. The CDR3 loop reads CASSPPGRPGQGSNQPQHF. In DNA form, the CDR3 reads TGTGCCAGCAGCCCTCCTGGGCGTCCGGGACAGGGTAGCAATCAGCCCCAGCATTTT.

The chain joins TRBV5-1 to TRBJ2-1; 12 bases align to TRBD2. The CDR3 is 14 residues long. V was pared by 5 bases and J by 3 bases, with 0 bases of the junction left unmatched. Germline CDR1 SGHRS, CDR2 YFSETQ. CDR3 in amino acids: CASRTSGSYNEQFF. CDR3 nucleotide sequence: TGCGCCAGCAGGACTAGCGGGAGCTACAATGAGCAGTTCTTC. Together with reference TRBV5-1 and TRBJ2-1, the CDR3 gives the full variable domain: KAGVTQTPRYLIKTRGQQVTLSCSPISGHRSVSWYQQTPGQGLQFLFEYFSETQRNKGNFPGRFSGRQFSNSRSEMNVSTLELGDSALYLCASRTSGSYNEQFFGPGTRLTVL.

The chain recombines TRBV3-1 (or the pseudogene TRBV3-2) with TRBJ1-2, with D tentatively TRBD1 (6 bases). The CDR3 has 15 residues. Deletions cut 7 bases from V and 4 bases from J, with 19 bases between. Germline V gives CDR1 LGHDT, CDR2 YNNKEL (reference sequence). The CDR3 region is CASTLSGGASYGYTF. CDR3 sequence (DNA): TGTGCCAGCACTCTATCCGGGGGGGCGAGCTATGGCTACACCTTC.

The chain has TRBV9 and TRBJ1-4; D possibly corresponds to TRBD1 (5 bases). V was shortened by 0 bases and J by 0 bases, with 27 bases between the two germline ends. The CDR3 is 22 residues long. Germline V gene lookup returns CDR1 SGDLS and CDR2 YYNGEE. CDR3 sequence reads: CASSVAFAGELAAFATNEKLFF. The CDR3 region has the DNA TGTGCCAGCAGCGTAGCATTCGCGGGGGAACTAGCGGCATTCGCAACTAATGAAAAACTGTTTTTT.

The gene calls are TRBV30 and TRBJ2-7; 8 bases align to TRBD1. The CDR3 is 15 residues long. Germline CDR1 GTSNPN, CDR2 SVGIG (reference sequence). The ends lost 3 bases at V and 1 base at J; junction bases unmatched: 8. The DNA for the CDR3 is TGTGCCTGGAGCCCCGGACAGGGCAGATCCTACGAGCAGTACTTC. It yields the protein CAWSPGQGRSYEQYF.

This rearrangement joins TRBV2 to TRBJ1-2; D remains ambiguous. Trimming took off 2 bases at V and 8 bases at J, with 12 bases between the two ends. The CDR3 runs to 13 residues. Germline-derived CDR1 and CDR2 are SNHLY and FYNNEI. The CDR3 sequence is CASSEFPARGYTF. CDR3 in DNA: TGTGCCAGCAGTGAATTTCCTGCTCGGGGCTACACCTTC.

CDR3 residues: CASSLIGNEKLFF. The CDR3 DNA reads TGTGCCAGCAGTTTGATCGGTAATGAAAAACTGTTTTTT. The rearrangement uses TRBV12-3 or TRBV12-4 and TRBJ1-4; no definite D call. CDR3 length equals 13 residues. Trimming stripped 3 bases from V and 4 bases from J, with 6 bases between.

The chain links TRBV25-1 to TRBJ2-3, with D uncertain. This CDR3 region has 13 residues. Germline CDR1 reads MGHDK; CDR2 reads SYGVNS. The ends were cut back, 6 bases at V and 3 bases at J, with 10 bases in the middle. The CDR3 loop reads CASRERRTDTQYF. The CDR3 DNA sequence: TGTGCCAGCAGGGAAAGGCGGACAGATACGCAGTATTTT.

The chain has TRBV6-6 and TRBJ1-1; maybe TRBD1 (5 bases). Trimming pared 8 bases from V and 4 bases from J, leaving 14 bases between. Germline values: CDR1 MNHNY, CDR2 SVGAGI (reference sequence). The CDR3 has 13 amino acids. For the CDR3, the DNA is TGTGCCAGCGCCCCCAGGGTGGGCACTGAAGCTTTCTTT. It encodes CASAPRVGTEAFF.

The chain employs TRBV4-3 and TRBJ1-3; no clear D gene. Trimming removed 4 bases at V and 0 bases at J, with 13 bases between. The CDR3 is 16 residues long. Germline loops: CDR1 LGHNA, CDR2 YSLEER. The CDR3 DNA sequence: TGCGCCAGCAGCCGAGACGGGGTTTCCTCTGGAAACACCATATATTTT. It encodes CASSRDGVSSGNTIYF.

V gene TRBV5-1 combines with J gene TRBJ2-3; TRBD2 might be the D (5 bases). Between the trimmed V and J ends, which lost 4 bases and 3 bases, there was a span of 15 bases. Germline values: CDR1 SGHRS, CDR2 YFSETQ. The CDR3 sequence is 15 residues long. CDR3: CASSGPGSGTDTQYF. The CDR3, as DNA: TGCGCCAGCAGCGGCCCGGGGAGTGGGACAGATACGCAGTATTTT.

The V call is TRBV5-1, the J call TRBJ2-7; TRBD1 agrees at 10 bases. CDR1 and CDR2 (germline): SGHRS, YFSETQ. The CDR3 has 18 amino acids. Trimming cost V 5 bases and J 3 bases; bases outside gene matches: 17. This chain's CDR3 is CASSSGQGEFRSYYEQYF. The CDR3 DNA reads TGCGCCAGCAGTTCCGGACAGGGGGAATTTAGAAGCTACTACGAGCAGTACTTC.

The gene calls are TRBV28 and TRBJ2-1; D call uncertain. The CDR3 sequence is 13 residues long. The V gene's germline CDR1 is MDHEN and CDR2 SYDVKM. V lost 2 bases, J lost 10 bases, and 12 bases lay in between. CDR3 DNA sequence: TGTGCCAGCAGTTTACCGAAGCCCGGGGAGCAGTTCTTC. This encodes CASSLPKPGEQFF.

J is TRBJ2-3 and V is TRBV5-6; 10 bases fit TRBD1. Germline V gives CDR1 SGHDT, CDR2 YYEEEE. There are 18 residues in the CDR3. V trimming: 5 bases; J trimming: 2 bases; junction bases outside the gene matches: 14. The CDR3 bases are TGTGCCAGCAGTCGTACGACAGGGGGCCGACCTTACACAGATACGCAGTATTTT. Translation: CASSRTTGGRPYTDTQYF.

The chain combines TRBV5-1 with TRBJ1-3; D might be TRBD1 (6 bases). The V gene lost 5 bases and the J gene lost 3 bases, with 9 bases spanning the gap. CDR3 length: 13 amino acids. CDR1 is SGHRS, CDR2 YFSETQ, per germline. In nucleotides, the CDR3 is TGCGCCAGCAGTCAGGGGAATGGAAACACCATATATTTT. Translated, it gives CASSQGNGNTIYF.

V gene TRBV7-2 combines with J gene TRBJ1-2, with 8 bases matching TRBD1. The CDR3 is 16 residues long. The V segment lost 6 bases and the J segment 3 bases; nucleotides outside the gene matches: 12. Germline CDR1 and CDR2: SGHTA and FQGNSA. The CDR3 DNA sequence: TGTGCCAGCAGTTCCGGGACAGGCCTCCTTGACTATGGCTACACCTTC. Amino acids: CASSSGTGLLDYGYTF.

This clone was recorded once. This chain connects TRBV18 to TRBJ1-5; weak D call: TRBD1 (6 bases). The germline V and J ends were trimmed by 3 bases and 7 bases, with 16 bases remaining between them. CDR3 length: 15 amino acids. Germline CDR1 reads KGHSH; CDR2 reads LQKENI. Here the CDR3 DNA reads TGTGCCAGCTCACCCCCCTCGAACAGGGAGCAGCCCCAGCATTTT. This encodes CASSPPSNREQPQHF.

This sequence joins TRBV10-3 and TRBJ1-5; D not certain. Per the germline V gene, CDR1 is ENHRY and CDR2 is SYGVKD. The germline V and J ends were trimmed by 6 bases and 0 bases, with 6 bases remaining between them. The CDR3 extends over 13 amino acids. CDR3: CAIRRVSNQPQHF. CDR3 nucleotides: TGTGCCATCAGGAGGGTTAGCAATCAGCCCCAGCATTTT.

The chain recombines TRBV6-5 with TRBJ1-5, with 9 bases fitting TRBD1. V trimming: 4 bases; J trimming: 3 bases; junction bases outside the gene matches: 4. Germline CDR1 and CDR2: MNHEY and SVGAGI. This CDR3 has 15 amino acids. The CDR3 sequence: CASSSGTGNNQPQHF. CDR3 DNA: TGTGCCAGCAGTTCCGGGACAGGGAACAATCAGCCCCAGCATTTT.

CDR3: CASSLRDSLSYEQYF. The CDR3 nucleotides are TGCGCCAGCAGCCTTCGGGACAGTCTCTCCTACGAGCAGTACTTC. V usage is TRBV4-1 and J usage is TRBJ2-7, with 7 bases matching TRBD1. The germline CDR1 and CDR2 sequences are MGHRA and YSYEKL. The CDR3 extends over 15 amino acids. V dropped 4 bases and J dropped 0; count of bases not matched to a gene: 6.

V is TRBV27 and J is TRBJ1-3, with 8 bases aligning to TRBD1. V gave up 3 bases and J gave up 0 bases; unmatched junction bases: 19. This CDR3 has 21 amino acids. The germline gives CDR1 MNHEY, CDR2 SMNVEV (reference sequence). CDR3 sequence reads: CASSLTGTGRSVWDSGNTIYF. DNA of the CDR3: TGTGCCAGCAGTTTGACCGGGACAGGACGGTCTGTGTGGGACTCTGGAAACACCATATATTTT.

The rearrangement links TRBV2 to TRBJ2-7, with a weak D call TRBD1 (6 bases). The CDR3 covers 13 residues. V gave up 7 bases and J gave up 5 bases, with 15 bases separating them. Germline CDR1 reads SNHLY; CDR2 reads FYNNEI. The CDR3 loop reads CASKVRGGHEQYF. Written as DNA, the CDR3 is TGTGCCAGCAAAGTCAGGGGTGGCCACGAGCAGTACTTC.

The CDR3 loop is CASIPRTAGELFF. Written as DNA, the CDR3 is TGTGCCAGCATCCCGCGGACTGCCGGGGAGCTGTTTTTT. The rearrangement uses TRBV6-2 or TRBV6-3 and TRBJ2-2; possibly TRBD2 for D (5 bases). CDR1 is MNHEY, CDR2 SVGEGT, per germline. The length of the CDR3 is 13 residues. V lost 7 bases and J 6 bases, leaving 12 bases between the germline ends.

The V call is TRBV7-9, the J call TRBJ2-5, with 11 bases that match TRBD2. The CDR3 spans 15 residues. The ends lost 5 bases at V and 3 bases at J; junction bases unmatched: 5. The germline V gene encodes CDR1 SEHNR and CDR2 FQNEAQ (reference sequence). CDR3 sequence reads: CASSALAGEEETQYF. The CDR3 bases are TGTGCCAGCAGCGCACTAGCGGGAGAGGAAGAGACCCAGTACTTC.